The next 32 T cell receptor beta chains were all read from a single sample in a study of chemoradiotherapy in HPV16-positive cancers. The table came from immunoSEQ multiplex PCR; TCRdb's copy has only in-frame clones and leaves some out. The sample carries roughly 5,300 clones, approximately 84% recorded once. The input for sequencing was tumor tissue, taken from a patient who underwent chemoradiotherapy. Receptor source: a human donor with HPV-associated anogenital cancer.

This chain uses TRBV7-9 with TRBJ2-7, with 7 bases lining up with TRBD2. This CDR3 is 15 amino acids long. V lost 1 base to trimming and J lost 3 bases; unmatched junction nucleotides: 6. The germline CDR1 and CDR2 sequences are SEHNR and FQNEAQ (reference sequence). The CDR3 DNA reads as TGTGCCAGCAGCTTAGGGGGAGGGACCAACTACGAGCAGTACTTC. Its protein is CASSLGGGTNYEQYF. The full variable domain, completed using reference TRBV7-9 and TRBJ2-7, is DTGVSQNPRHKITKRGQNVTFRCDPISEHNRLYWYRQTLGQGPEFLTYFQNEAQLEKSRLLSDRFSAERPKGSFSTLEIQRTEQGDSAMYLCASSLGGGTNYEQYFGPGTRLTVT.

The chain combines TRBV29-1 with TRBJ2-1; TRBD2 aligns across 15 bases. From germline, CDR1 is SQVTM and CDR2 ANQGSEA. The V gene end was trimmed by 6 bases and the J gene end by 0 bases; junction bases not matched to a gene: 18. The CDR3 totals 21 residues. CDR3 protein: CSVKGLAGGNSNPSSYNEQFF. CDR3 in DNA: TGCAGCGTGAAGGGACTAGCGGGGGGAAACTCAAATCCGAGCTCCTACAATGAGCAGTTCTTC.

The genes are TRBV18 and TRBJ1-1; the match to TRBD1 covers 8 bases. The V and J ends lost 6 bases and 2 bases, in that order; junction bases with no gene match: 8. The CDR3 spans 15 residues. The germline CDR1 and CDR2 sequences are KGHSH and LQKENI. The DNA for the CDR3 is TGTGCCAGCTCGCCCGGGACAGGCACAAACACTGAAGCTTTCTTT. Translated: CASSPGTGTNTEAFF.

The chain combines TRBV29-1 with TRBJ1-1; no definite D call. The ends were cut back, 6 bases at V and 7 bases at J, with 21 bases in the middle. The CDR3 is 14 residues long. Germline CDR1 is SQVTM and CDR2 is ANQGSEA. CDR3 bases: TGCAGCGTGTCCGCCATGAGGGATGCCCGTGAAGCTTTCTTT. Translation gives CSVSAMRDAREAFF.

This clone appeared a few times. The chain couples TRBV7-3 to TRBJ2-1; 10 bases are shared with TRBD2. The CDR3 has 15 amino acids. Trimming took 5 bases from V and 7 from J; bases not matched to a gene: 8. Germline CDR1 is SGHTA and CDR2 is FQGTGA. In DNA, the CDR3 is TGTGCCAGCAGCCTTAGCGGGGGGTATGGGAATGAGCAGTTCTTC. Translating it yields CASSLSGGYGNEQFF.

V is TRBV25-1 and J is TRBJ2-3, with unresolved D. The CDR3 is 14 residues long. The germline V and J ends were trimmed by 1 base and 2 bases, with 7 bases remaining between them. Germline CDR1 and CDR2: MGHDK and SYGVNS. The CDR3 here is CASSESGNTDTQYF. The CDR3 coding sequence is TGTGCCAGCAGTGAATCGGGTAACACAGATACGCAGTATTTT.

CDR3 nucleotide sequence: TGTGCCAGCAGCGACAGGGACCCACCTAGGGAGCAGTACTTC. Residues: CASSDRDPPREQYF. This chain links TRBV6-5 with TRBJ2-7, with 7 bases fitting TRBD1. Trimming cost V 6 bases and J 7 bases; bases outside gene matches: 12. The CDR3 spans 14 residues. CDR1 and CDR2 from the germline V gene are MNHEY and SVGAGI.

This clone was found a few times. The rearrangement uses TRBV10-3 and TRBJ1-2; TRBD1 might be the D (5 bases). With 3 bases removed from V and 4 bases from J, the gap between germline ends came to 9 bases. The CDR3 covers 13 residues. Germline-derived CDR1 and CDR2 are ENHRY and SYGVKD. CDR3 loop: CAISEGVPYGYTF. Written as DNA, the CDR3 is TGTGCCATCAGTGAAGGGGTCCCCTATGGCTACACCTTC.

The V call is TRBV7-8, the J call TRBJ2-1; 11 bases are a match to TRBD2. The trim removed 1 base at V and 5 bases at J, leaving 4 bases unmatched. CDR1 and CDR2 (germline): SGHVS, FQNEAQ. The CDR3 is 16 residues long. The chain's CDR3 is CASSLEVSGGDNEQFF. In nucleotides, the CDR3 is TGTGCCAGCAGCTTAGAGGTTAGCGGGGGGGACAATGAGCAGTTCTTC.

By share of the sample, this clone is large. The V gene is TRBV12-2, the J gene TRBJ2-7; the DNA was not used to check the table's D call, TRBD1. TRBV12-2 is noted as a pseudogene. The length of the CDR3 is 15 residues. The CDR3 DNA reads as TGTGCAAGTCGCCCCCACGGACAGATCTCCTACGAGCAGTACTTC. Translating it yields CASRPHGQISYEQYF.

The chain links TRBV7-3 to TRBJ2-1; 9 bases are shared with TRBD1. Unmatched junction bases numbered 8, after V lost 3 bases and J lost 8 bases. CDR3 length: 15 residues. CDR1 is SGHTA and CDR2 is FQGTGA in the germline V gene. The CDR3 here is CASSFTSRQGDEQFF. The DNA of the CDR3 is TGTGCCAGCAGCTTTACAAGTCGACAGGGGGATGAGCAGTTCTTC.

The chain combines TRBV18 with TRBJ2-7, with D uncertain. Trimming left V 3 bases short and J 4 bases short, with 10 bases between. The length of the CDR3 is 13 residues. Germline CDR1 KGHSH, CDR2 LQKENI. The CDR3 DNA reads as TGTGCCAGCTCACCCACAGCCTCGTACGAGCAGTACTTC. This encodes CASSPTASYEQYF.

By share of the sample, this clone is large (0.1 to 1%). The chain is built from TRBV9 and TRBJ2-3; 7 bases fit TRBD2. Germline V gives CDR1 SGDLS, CDR2 YYNGEE. The CDR3 is 11 amino acids. After removal of 3 bases from V and 9 bases from J, the junction contained 1 base not matched to a gene. CDR3 sequence: CASSAAGTQYF. CDR3 nucleotide sequence: TGTGCCAGCAGCGCAGCGGGGACGCAGTATTTT.

V usage is TRBV7-9 and J usage is TRBJ1-5; maybe TRBD1 (6 bases). Germline CDR1 reads SEHNR; CDR2 reads FQNEAQ (reference sequence). Trimming shortened V by 4 bases and J by 5 bases, and 12 bases separated the two germline ends. This CDR3 is 14 amino acids long. In DNA, the CDR3 is TGTGCCAGCAGCTCTAGACAGGTGGATCAGCCCCAGCATTTT. As protein: CASSSRQVDQPQHF.

V is TRBV5-4 and J is TRBJ2-3; possibly TRBD1 or TRBD2 for D (5 bases each). CDR3 size: 16 residues. Deletions cut 0 bases from V and 5 bases from J, with 16 bases between. Germline V gene sequence: CDR1 SGHNT, CDR2 YYREEE (reference sequence). The CDR3 spells CASSLAGRGGGDTQYF. The CDR3, as DNA: TGTGCCAGCAGCTTGGCAGGCCGTGGGGGTGGAGATACGCAGTATTTT.

This clone was counted once. V usage is TRBV30 and J usage is TRBJ1-2; D gene ambiguous. Germline loops: CDR1 GTSNPN, CDR2 SVGIG (reference sequence). The CDR3 consists of 15 residues. V dropped 3 bases and J dropped 1 base, with 15 bases sitting between them. CDR3 bases: TGTGCCTGGAGAACGAGCAGAAGCGATAACTATGGCTACACCTTC. Its protein product is CAWRTSRSDNYGYTF.

The table lists this clone with a few counts. The chain uses TRBV11-2 and TRBJ2-5; the D gene is possibly TRBD1 (6 bases). CDR3 length: 15 amino acids. CDR1 is SGHAT, CDR2 FQNNGV, per germline. V was trimmed by 1 base and J by 1 base, leaving 10 bases between them. CDR3 sequence reads: CASSLATGFQETQYF. In DNA form, the CDR3 reads TGTGCCAGCAGCTTAGCAACAGGGTTCCAAGAGACCCAGTACTTC.

This sequence joins TRBV4-2 and TRBJ2-7; D call uncertain. Germline V lookup: CDR1 LGHNA, CDR2 YNFKEQ. This CDR3 is built from 16 residues. Trimming took off 4 bases at V and 0 bases at J, with 16 bases between the two ends. The CDR3: CASSPEISGYSYEQYF. DNA for the CDR3: TGTGCCAGCAGCCCAGAAATCTCCGGTTACTCCTACGAGCAGTACTTC.

The chain recombines TRBV4-1 with TRBJ2-1; D is perhaps TRBD1 or TRBD2 (5 bases each). CDR3 size: 14 residues. Between the trimmed V and J ends, which lost 0 bases and 7 bases, there was a span of 10 bases. Germline CDR1 reads MGHRA; CDR2 reads YSYEKL. CDR3 nucleotide sequence: TGCGCCAGCAGCCAAGATTCGGGGCTAAATGAGCAGTTCTTC. Protein product: CASSQDSGLNEQFF.

CDR3 DNA: TGTGCCAGCAGCTTAGGGGGACTAGCGGGGGATATTGATACGCAGTATTTT. It is translated as CASSLGGLAGDIDTQYF. The chain uses TRBV7-7 and TRBJ2-3; 14 nucleotides align to TRBD2. Germline CDR1 is SSHAT and CDR2 is FNYEAQ (reference sequence). The CDR3 has 17 residues. V gave up 1 base and J gave up 6 bases; unmatched junction bases: 6.

The genes are TRBV5-1 and TRBJ1-6; D unresolved. CDR3 length: 15 amino acids. Trimming took 0 bases from V and 7 from J, leaving 11 bases between them. CDR1 and CDR2 (germline): SGHRS, YFSETQ. The CDR3 loop reads CASSLAVEENSPLHF. The DNA of the CDR3 is TGCGCCAGCAGCTTGGCCGTGGAGGAAAATTCACCCCTCCACTTT.

The CDR3 DNA follows: TGTGCCAGTAGTATTCAGGACAGCAATCAGCCCCAGCATTTT. Protein sequence: CASSIQDSNQPQHF. The chain links TRBV19 to TRBJ1-5, with no clear D. V lost 3 bases and J 1 base, leaving 7 bases between the germline ends. Germline assignment: CDR1 LNHDA and CDR2 SQIVND (reference sequence). This CDR3 region has 14 residues. Filled out from reference TRBV19 and TRBJ1-5, the complete variable domain reads DGGITQSPKYLFRKEGQNVTLSCEQNLNHDAMYWYRQDPGQGLRLIYYSQIVNDFQKGDIAEGYSVSREKKESFPLTVTSAQKNPTAFYLCASSIQDSNQPQHFGDGTRLSIL.

A few counts support this clone. The genes are TRBV2 and TRBJ2-1, with 11 positions matching TRBD2. Trimming cost V 8 bases and J 10 bases; bases outside gene matches: 13. Germline loops: CDR1 SNHLY, CDR2 FYNNEI. This CDR3 is built from 15 residues. Written as DNA, the CDR3 is TGTGCCAGCCAGCTAGCGGGGGGTTGGGGATGGGAGCAGTTCTTC. This codes for CASQLAGGWGWEQFF. The complete variable domain, with remaining parts taken from reference TRBV2 and TRBJ2-1, reads EPEVTQTPSHQVTQMGQEVILRCVPISNHLYFYWYRQILGQKVEFLVSFYNNEISEKSEIFDDQFSVERPDGSNFTLKIRSTKLEDSAMYFCASQLAGGWGWEQFFGPGTRLTVL.

This clone was recorded only once. CDR3 protein: CASRPAGAQQFF. The CDR3 DNA reads TGTGCCAGCAGGCCGGCCGGGGCTCAGCAGTTCTTC. The chain is built from TRBV6-6 and TRBJ2-1; D tentatively fits TRBD1 or TRBD2 (5 bases each). Trimming left V 6 bases short and J 11 bases short, with 14 bases between. Germline V gives CDR1 MNHNY, CDR2 SVGAGI (reference sequence). The CDR3 consists of 12 residues.

This clone was recorded only once. The chain joins TRBV18 to TRBJ1-1; tentative D call: TRBD1 (5 bases). Germline V gene sequence: CDR1 KGHSH, CDR2 LQKENI. V was pared by 8 bases and J by 4 bases, with 14 bases between. This CDR3 has 13 residues. The CDR3 loop is CASARQGGTEAFF. The DNA of the CDR3 is TGTGCCAGCGCCCGTCAGGGAGGCACTGAAGCTTTCTTT. The variable domain in full, completed from reference TRBV18 and TRBJ1-1, reads NAGVMQNPRHLVRRRGQEARLRCSPMKGHSHVYWYRQLPEEGLKFMVYLQKENIIDESGMPKERFSAEFPKEGPSILRIQQVVRGDSAAYFCASARQGGTEAFFGQGTRLTVV.

The chain employs TRBV5-1 and TRBJ2-7, with 10 bases matching TRBD2. Germline V lookup: CDR1 SGHRS, CDR2 YFSETQ. V lost 4 bases, J lost 5 bases, and 12 bases stayed unmatched. CDR3 length: 16 amino acids. The CDR3 loop reads CASSPSIAGGTDEQYF. Here the CDR3 DNA reads TGCGCCAGCAGCCCATCCATAGCGGGGGGCACCGACGAGCAGTACTTC.

This clone appeared a single time. CDR3 in amino acids: CASSPAGGPNLEQFF. In DNA, the CDR3 is TGTGCCAGCAGCCCAGCCGGAGGGCCTAACCTTGAGCAGTTCTTC. The chain couples TRBV7-8 to TRBJ2-1; maybe TRBD2 (6 bases). V lost 5 bases and J 9 bases, leaving 20 bases between the germline ends. The CDR3 length is 15 residues. Germline V gene data show CDR1 as SGHVS and CDR2 as FQNEAQ.

This chain connects TRBV5-1 to TRBJ1-5, with a weak D call TRBD1 (5 bases). Germline V gene data show CDR1 as SGHRS and CDR2 as YFSETQ. The CDR3 length is 14 residues. Trimming pared 4 bases from V and 5 bases from J, leaving 13 bases between. The chain's CDR3 is CASSPTLGDQPQHF. CDR3 nucleotides: TGCGCCAGCAGCCCCACACTGGGGGATCAGCCCCAGCATTTT.

The J gene is TRBJ1-1, the V gene TRBV7-2; D ambiguous. The CDR3 is 13 amino acids. Germline assignment: CDR1 SGHTA and CDR2 FQGNSA. Trimming pared 5 bases from V and 0 bases from J, leaving 7 bases between. The CDR3 sequence: CASSVALNTEAFF. The CDR3 DNA reads as TGTGCCAGCAGCGTCGCTTTGAACACTGAAGCTTTCTTT.

This clone was picked up a small number of times. The rearrangement joins TRBV4-1 to TRBJ1-6, with D unclear. The ends were cut back, 4 bases at V and 10 bases at J, with 11 bases in the middle. The CDR3 runs to 13 residues. The V gene's germline CDR1 is MGHRA and CDR2 YSYEKL. The CDR3 spells CASSLGPTSPLHF. The CDR3 nucleotides are TGCGCCAGCAGCCTTGGTCCCACCTCACCCCTCCACTTT.

The chain links TRBV18 to TRBJ1-2; the D gene is possibly TRBD1 (6 bases). The germline gives CDR1 KGHSH, CDR2 LQKENI. Trimming removed 2 bases from V and 6 bases from J, with 10 bases in between. The CDR3 covers 13 residues. CDR3 sequence: CASSPRQEDGYTF. The DNA for the CDR3 is TGTGCCAGCTCACCAAGACAGGAGGATGGCTACACCTTC.

This chain connects TRBV7-9 to TRBJ1-2; D is undetermined. The CDR3 is 15 residues long. V gave up 0 bases and J gave up 0 bases, with 8 bases separating them. Germline-derived CDR1 and CDR2 are SEHNR and FQNEAQ (reference sequence). CDR3 in amino acids: CASSLAGRANYGYTF. The CDR3 DNA reads TGTGCCAGCAGCTTAGCAGGGAGAGCTAACTATGGCTACACCTTC.